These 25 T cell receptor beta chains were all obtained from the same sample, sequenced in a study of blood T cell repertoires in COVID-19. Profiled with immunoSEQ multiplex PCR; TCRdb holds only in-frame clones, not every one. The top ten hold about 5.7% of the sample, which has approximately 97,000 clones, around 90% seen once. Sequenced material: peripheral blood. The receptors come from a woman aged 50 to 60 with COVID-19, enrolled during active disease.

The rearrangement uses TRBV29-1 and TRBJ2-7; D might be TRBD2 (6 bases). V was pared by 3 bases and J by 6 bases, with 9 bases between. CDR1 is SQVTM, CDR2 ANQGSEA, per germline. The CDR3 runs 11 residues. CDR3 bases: TGCAGCGTTGAGGGGAGGCCCGAGCAGTACTTC. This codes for CSVEGRPEQYF.

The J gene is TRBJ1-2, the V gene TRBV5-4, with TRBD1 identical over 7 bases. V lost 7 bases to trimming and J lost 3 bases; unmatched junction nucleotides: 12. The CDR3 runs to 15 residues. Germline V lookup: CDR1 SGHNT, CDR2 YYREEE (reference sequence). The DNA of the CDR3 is TGTGCCAGCTTTGGTCCGGGACAGCGTCACTATGGCTACACCTTC. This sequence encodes CASFGPGQRHYGYTF.

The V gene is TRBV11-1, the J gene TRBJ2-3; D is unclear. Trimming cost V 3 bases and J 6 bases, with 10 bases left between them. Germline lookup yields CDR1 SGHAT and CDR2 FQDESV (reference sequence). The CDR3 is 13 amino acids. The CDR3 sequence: CASSLAPRDTQYF. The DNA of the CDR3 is TGTGCCAGCAGCTTGGCCCCTAGGGATACGCAGTATTTT.

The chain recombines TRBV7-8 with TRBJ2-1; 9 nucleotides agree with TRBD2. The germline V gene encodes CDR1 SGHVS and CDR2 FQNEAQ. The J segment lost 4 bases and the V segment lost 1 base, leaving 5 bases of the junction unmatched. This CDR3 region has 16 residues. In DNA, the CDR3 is TGTGCCAGCAGCTTAGGCCGACTAGCGGAGTACAATGAGCAGTTCTTC. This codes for CASSLGRLAEYNEQFF.

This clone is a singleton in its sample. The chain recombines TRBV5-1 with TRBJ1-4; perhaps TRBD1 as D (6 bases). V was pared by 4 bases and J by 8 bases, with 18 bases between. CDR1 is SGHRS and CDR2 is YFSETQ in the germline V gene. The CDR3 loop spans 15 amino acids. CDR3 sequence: CASSPGEGAGEKLFF. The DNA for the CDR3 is TGCGCCAGCAGCCCAGGGGAGGGAGCAGGGGAAAAACTGTTTTTT.

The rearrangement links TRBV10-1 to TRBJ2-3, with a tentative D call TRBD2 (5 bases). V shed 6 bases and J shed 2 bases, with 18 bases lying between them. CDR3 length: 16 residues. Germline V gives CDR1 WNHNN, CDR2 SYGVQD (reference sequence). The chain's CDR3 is CASSDALVTDTDTQYF. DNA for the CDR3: TGCGCCAGCAGCGACGCACTAGTAACAGACACAGATACGCAGTATTTT.

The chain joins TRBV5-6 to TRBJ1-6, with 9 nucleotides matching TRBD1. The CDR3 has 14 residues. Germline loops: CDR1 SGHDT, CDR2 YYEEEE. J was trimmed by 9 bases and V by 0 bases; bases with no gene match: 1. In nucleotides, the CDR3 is TGTGCCAGCAGCTTGGGGACAGGGGTTTCACCCCTCCACTTT. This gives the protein CASSLGTGVSPLHF.

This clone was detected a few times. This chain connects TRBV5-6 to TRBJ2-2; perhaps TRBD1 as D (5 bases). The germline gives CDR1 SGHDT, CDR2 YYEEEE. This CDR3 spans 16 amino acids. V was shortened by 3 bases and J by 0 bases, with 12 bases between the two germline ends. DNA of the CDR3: TGTGCCAGCAGCTCCTACAGGACGACGAACACCGGGGAGCTGTTTTTT. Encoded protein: CASSSYRTTNTGELFF.

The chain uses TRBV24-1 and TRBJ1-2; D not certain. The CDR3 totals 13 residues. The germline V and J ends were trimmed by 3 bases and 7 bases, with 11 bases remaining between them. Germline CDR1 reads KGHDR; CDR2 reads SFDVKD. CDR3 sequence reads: CATSDADRSGYTF. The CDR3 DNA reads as TGTGCCACCAGTGATGCTGATCGGAGTGGCTACACCTTC.

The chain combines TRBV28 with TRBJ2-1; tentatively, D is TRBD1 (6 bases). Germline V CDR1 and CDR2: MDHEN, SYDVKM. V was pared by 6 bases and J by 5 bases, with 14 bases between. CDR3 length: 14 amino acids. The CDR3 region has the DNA TGTGCCAGCAGGCGACAGGTACAAAACAATGAGCAGTTCTTC. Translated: CASRRQVQNNEQFF.

CDR3 DNA: TGTGCCAGCAGCTACGGGACTAGCGGGGCAAACACCGGGGAGCTGTTTTTT. Translating gives CASSYGTSGANTGELFF. V usage is TRBV7-2 and J usage is TRBJ2-2, with 13 bases matching TRBD2. The germline CDR1 and CDR2 sequences are SGHTA and FQGNSA. Losses at the gene ends were 4 bases for V and 2 bases for J; bases not matched to a gene: 4. The CDR3 has 17 amino acids. The whole variable domain, remainder taken from reference TRBV7-2 and TRBJ2-2, is GAGVSQSPSNKVTEKGKDVELRCDPISGHTALYWYRQSLGQGLEFLIYFQGNSAPDKSGLPSDRFSAERTGGSVSTLTIQRTQQEDSAVYLCASSYGTSGANTGELFFGEGSRLTVL.

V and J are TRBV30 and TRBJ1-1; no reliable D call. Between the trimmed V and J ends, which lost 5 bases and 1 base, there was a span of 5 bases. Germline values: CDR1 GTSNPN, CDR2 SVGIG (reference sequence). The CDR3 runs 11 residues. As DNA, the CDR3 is TGTGCCTGGCGCGGGAACACTGAAGCTTTCTTT. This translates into CAWRGNTEAFF.

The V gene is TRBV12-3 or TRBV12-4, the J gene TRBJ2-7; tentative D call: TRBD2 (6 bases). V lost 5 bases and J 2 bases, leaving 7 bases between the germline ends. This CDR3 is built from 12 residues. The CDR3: CASSGGTYEQYF. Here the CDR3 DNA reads TGTGCCAGCAGTGGGGGGACCTACGAGCAGTACTTC.

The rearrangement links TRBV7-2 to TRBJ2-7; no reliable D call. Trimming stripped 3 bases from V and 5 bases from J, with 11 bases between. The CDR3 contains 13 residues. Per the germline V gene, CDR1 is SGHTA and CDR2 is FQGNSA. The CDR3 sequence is CASSFTVWHEQYF. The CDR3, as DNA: TGTGCCAGCAGCTTTACCGTCTGGCACGAGCAGTACTTC.

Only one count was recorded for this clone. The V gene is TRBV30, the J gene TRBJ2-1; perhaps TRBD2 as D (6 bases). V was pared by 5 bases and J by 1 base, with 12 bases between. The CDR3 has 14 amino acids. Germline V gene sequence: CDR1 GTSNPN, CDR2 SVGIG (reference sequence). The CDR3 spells CAWDGTESYNEQFF. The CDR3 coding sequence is TGTGCCTGGGACGGGACTGAATCCTACAATGAGCAGTTCTTC.

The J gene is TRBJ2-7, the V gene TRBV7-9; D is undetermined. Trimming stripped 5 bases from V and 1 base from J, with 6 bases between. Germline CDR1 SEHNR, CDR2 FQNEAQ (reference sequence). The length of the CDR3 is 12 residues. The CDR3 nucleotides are TGTGCCAGCAGCGTCTCGTCCTACGAGCAGTACTTC. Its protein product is CASSVSSYEQYF.

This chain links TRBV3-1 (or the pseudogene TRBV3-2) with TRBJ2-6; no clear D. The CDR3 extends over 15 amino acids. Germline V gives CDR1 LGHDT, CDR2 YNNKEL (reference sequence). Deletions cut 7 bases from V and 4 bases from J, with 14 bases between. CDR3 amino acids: CASTPTVSGANVLTF. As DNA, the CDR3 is TGTGCCAGCACCCCTACAGTCTCCGGGGCCAACGTCCTGACTTTC.

The CDR3 reads CASSVGLAAGELFF. The CDR3 DNA is TGTGCCAGCAGCGTAGGGTTGGCGGCCGGGGAGCTGTTTTTT. The chain couples TRBV9 to TRBJ2-2; the D is unclear. The V gene's germline CDR1 is SGDLS and CDR2 YYNGEE. The CDR3 covers 14 residues. V lost 0 bases and J 6 bases, leaving 9 bases between the germline ends.

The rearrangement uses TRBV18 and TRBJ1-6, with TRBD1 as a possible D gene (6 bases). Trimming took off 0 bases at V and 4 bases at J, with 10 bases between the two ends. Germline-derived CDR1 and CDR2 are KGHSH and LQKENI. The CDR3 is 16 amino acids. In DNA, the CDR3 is TGTGCCAGCTCACCACCGGGGCAGGGGTATAATTCACCCCTCCACTTT. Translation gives CASSPPGQGYNSPLHF.

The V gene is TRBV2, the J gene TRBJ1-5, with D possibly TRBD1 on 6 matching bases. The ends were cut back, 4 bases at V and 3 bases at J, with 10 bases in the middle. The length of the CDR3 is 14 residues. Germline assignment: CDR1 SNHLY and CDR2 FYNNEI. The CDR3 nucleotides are TGTGCCAGCAGTGGTTACAGGGACAATCAGCCCCAGCATTTT. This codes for CASSGYRDNQPQHF.

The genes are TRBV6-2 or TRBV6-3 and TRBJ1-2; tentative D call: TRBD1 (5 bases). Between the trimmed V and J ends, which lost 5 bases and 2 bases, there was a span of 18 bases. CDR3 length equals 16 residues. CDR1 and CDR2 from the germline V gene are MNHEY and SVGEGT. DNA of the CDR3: TGTGCCAGCAGTCAAACCGGACACTTGATAAACTATGGCTACACCTTC. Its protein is CASSQTGHLINYGYTF.

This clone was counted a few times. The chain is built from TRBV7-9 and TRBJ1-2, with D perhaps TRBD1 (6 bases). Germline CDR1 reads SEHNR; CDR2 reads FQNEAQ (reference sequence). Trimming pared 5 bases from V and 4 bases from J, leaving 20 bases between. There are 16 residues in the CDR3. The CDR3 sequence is CASSADVLQGRYGYTF. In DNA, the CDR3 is TGTGCCAGCAGCGCCGACGTCTTACAGGGCCGCTATGGCTACACCTTC.

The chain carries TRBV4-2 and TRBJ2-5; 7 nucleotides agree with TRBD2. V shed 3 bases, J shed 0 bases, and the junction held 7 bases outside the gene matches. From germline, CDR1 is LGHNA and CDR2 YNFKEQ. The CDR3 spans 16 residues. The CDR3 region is CASSHPGGGNQETQYF. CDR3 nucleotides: TGTGCCAGCAGCCACCCGGGGGGAGGTAACCAAGAGACCCAGTACTTC.

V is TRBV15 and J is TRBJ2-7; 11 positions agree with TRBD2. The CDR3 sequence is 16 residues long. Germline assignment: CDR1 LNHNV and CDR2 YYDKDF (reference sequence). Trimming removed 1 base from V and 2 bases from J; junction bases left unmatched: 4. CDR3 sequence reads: CATSRGASGGTYEQYF. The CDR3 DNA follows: TGTGCCACCAGCAGAGGGGCTAGCGGGGGGACCTACGAGCAGTACTTC.

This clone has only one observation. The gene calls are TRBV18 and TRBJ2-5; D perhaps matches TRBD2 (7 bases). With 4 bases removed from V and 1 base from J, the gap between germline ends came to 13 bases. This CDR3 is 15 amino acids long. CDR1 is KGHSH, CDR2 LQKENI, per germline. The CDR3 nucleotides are TGTGCCAGCTCACGGGCGGCGGGGGCCCAAGAGACCCAGTACTTC. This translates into CASSRAAGAQETQYF.